Shown below are 3 T cell receptor beta chains from a single sample sequenced in a study of OX40 agonist ivuxolimab in advanced cancers. Repertoires were generated with immunoSEQ multiplex PCR, while TCRdb's copy carries only in-frame clones and drops some. The table records roughly 96,000 clones, under 85% of them present only once. Specimen: CD4+ or CD8+ T cells sorted from blood, collected in a trial of the OX40 agonist ivuxolimab. These receptors all stem from an adult with an advanced solid tumor such as melanoma, head and neck, liver or kidney cancer.

This clone is a singleton in its sample. V gene TRBV14 combines with J gene TRBJ2-2, with TRBD1 identical over 9 bases. V dropped 8 bases and J dropped 3; count of bases not matched to a gene: 10. This CDR3 is built from 16 residues. Looked up from germline, CDR1 is SGHDN and CDR2 is FVKESK. In DNA, the CDR3 is TGTGCCAGCCGGGGTTGGACAGGGGAGGACACCGGGGAGCTGTTTTTT. It codes for CASRGWTGEDTGELFF. Together with reference TRBV14 and TRBJ2-2, the CDR3 gives the full variable domain: EAGVTQFPSHSVIEKGQTVTLRCDPISGHDNLYWYRRVMGKEIKFLLHFVKESKQDESGMPNNRFLAERTGGTYSTLKVQPAELEDSGVYFCASRGWTGEDTGELFFGEGSRLTVL.

The chain employs TRBV19 and TRBJ1-5; TRBD1 might be the D (6 bases). V gave up 3 bases and J gave up 6 bases, with 15 bases separating them. CDR1 LNHDA and CDR2 SQIVND come from the germline V gene (reference sequence). The CDR3 loop spans 15 amino acids. This CDR3 reads CASSIPSRGSQPQHF. The CDR3 DNA reads as TGTGCCAGTAGTATTCCGTCCAGGGGTAGTCAGCCCCAGCATTTT.

V and J are TRBV27 and TRBJ2-7, with 11 positions matching TRBD2. The CDR3 is 16 amino acids. The J segment lost 2 bases and the V segment lost 6 bases, leaving 9 bases of the junction unmatched. Per germline, CDR1 MNHEY and CDR2 SMNVEV (reference sequence). The CDR3 region has the DNA TGTGCCAGCAGCACAGCTAGCGGGAGGACACCCTACGAGCAGTACTTC. Translating gives CASSTASGRTPYEQYF.